A single T cell receptor (beta chain) is shown here with its context. What it binds is not known. Without the conserved terminal phenylalanine or tryptophan, this CDR3 likely stems from a read error. The data were obtained in a study of post-analysis software for immune sequencing data. Overall study: Included courses were relapsing-remitting and secondary progressive multiple sclerosis; progressive-relapsing multiple sclerosis was also included.

Study-level points and caveats: TRBV5-6, TRBV5-1 and TRBV20-1 were among several TRBV segments more frequent in patients than controls.

The V and J ends lost 5 bases and 1 base, in that order; junction bases with no gene match: 4. CDR1 and CDR2 from the germline V gene are SGHTA and FQGNSA. This CDR3 region has 15 residues. Every TCR beta cDNA library bore unique molecular identifiers. Each sample of roughly 0.85 to 11 million input T cells yielded 500,000 or so cDNA molecules, so each molecule approximated one T cell. MiXCR, applied by TCRdb to the PCR reads, yields one record per CDR3 protein. The sample contains roughly 730,000 distinct CDR3 sequences, around 27% of which appear only once. The receptor comes from a girl aged 10 to 17 with multiple sclerosis. The sequencing sample was made of blood. The chain has TRBV7-2 and TRBJ2-5; 10 positions agree with TRBD2. The CDR3 here is CASSAASGSQETQYC. CDR3 DNA: TGTGCCAGCAGCGCTGCTAGCGGGAGCCAAGAGACCCAGTACTGC.